The next 2 T cell receptor beta chains were all read from a single sample in a study of blood T cell repertoires in COVID-19 (dated by TCRdb to 2018 to 2021). The receptor library was made with the immunoSEQ multiplex PCR assay. TCRdb took this table from immuneACCESS and kept in-frame rearrangements with V and J called. Such tables lack part of the clones; where checked against another copy, unresolved V genes explain under half of the gap, and the rest is unexplained. The table for this sample lists approximately 260,000 clones; 90% of them were counted only once. Of the sample, about 2% falls within the top ten clones. What was sequenced was peripheral blood. The receptors were sampled from an older woman with COVID-19, enrolled during active disease.

This clone has just one count. The rearrangement links TRBV12-3 or TRBV12-4 to TRBJ1-2, with 8 nucleotides matching TRBD1. V lost 5 bases, J lost 4 bases, and 3 bases stayed unmatched. The CDR3 consists of 13 residues. CDR3 DNA: TGTGCCAGCAGTCCCGACAGGGGCTATGGCTACACCTTC. Translated, it gives CASSPDRGYGYTF.

The chain recombines TRBV27 with TRBJ2-7; D gene unclear. Looked up from germline, CDR1 is MNHEY and CDR2 is SMNVEV (reference sequence). The CDR3 runs 14 residues. V was shortened by 3 bases and J by 1 base, with 10 bases between the two germline ends. CDR3 bases: TGTGCCAGCAGTTTTCAGGCCTTTTCCTACGAGCAGTACTTC. This translates into CASSFQAFSYEQYF.